Listed below are T cell receptor beta chains from one sample, sequenced in a study of cytomegalovirus exposure and HLA in healthy donors. TCRdb keeps only in-frame clones here, not all; method: immunoSEQ multiplex PCR. The profile shows 100,000 to 120,000 clones, 82% of them singletons. Sequencing was performed on PBMCs. These receptors originate from a woman in her late teens or twenties in good health and CMV-seronegative. The CDR3 runs from the conserved cysteine through the conserved F or W. D genes are given only for firm matches. Only part of the rows carry a size: once, few, many, or a class if the clone is expanded.

abundance: NA
d_gene: NA
j_gene: TRBJ1-5
v_gene: TRBV28
CDR3aa: CASTGQIRGQPQHF
CDR3nt: TGTGCCAGCACCGGACAGATACGCGGACAGCCCCAGCATTTT

abundance: NA
d_gene: NA
j_gene: TRBJ2-7
v_gene: TRBV7-8
CDR3aa: CASSSRTAYEQYF
CDR3nt: TGTGCCAGCAGCTCCCGGACTGCCTACGAGCAGTACTTC

abundance: NA
d_gene: TRBD1
j_gene: TRBJ2-1
v_gene: TRBV29-1
CDR3aa: CSVHKGAVNEQFF
CDR3nt: TGCAGCGTCCACAAGGGGGCAGTCAATGAGCAGTTCTTC

abundance: NA
d_gene: TRBD1
j_gene: TRBJ2-1
v_gene: TRBV29-1
CDR3aa: CSGKVSGTGGNEQFF
CDR3nt: TGCAGCGGGAAGGTTTCCGGGACAGGGGGTAATGAGCAGTTCTTC

abundance: NA
d_gene: NA
j_gene: TRBJ2-6
v_gene: TRBV4-3
CDR3aa: CASSPWASSGANVLTF
CDR3nt: TGCGCCAGCAGCCCATGGGCATCCTCTGGGGCCAACGTCCTGACTTTC

abundance: NA
d_gene: TRBD1
j_gene: TRBJ1-1
v_gene: TRBV7-8
CDR3aa: CASSFRTGMNTEAFF
CDR3nt: TGTGCCAGCAGCTTCCGGACAGGGATGAACACTGAAGCTTTCTTT

abundance: NA
d_gene: NA
j_gene: TRBJ1-1
v_gene: TRBV29-1
CDR3aa: CSVGATENTEAFF
CDR3nt: TGCAGCGTTGGGGCGACGGAGAACACTGAAGCTTTCTTT

abundance: NA
d_gene: TRBD2
j_gene: TRBJ2-5
v_gene: TRBV18
CDR3aa: CASSLAGGEETQYF
CDR3nt: TGTGCCAGCTCACTAGCGGGAGGGGAAGAGACCCAGTACTTC

abundance: NA
d_gene: TRBD1
j_gene: TRBJ2-7
v_gene: TRBV5-1
CDR3aa: CASSSQGAYEQYF
CDR3nt: TGCGCCAGCAGTTCACAGGGGGCCTACGAGCAGTACTTC

abundance: NA
d_gene: TRBD1
j_gene: TRBJ1-4
v_gene: TRBV14
CDR3aa: CASSQYRGTTNEKLFF
CDR3nt: TGTGCCAGCAGCCAATACAGGGGAACAACTAATGAAAAACTGTTTTTT

abundance: few
d_gene: TRBD1
j_gene: TRBJ1-1
v_gene: TRBV11-3
CDR3aa: CASSSFDREPEAFF
CDR3nt: TGTGCCAGCAGCTCCTTTGACAGGGAACCTGAAGCTTTCTTT

abundance: NA
d_gene: NA
j_gene: TRBJ2-3
v_gene: TRBV19
CDR3aa: CASSPLATDTQYF
CDR3nt: TGTGCCAGTAGTCCCCTAGCGACAGATACGCAGTATTTT

abundance: once
d_gene: TRBD2
j_gene: TRBJ2-1
v_gene: TRBV30
CDR3aa: CAWSPAGGYNEQFF
CDR3nt: TGTGCCTGGAGTCCGGCGGGGGGGTACAATGAGCAGTTCTTC

abundance: NA
d_gene: TRBD2
j_gene: TRBJ2-2
v_gene: TRBV7-6
CDR3aa: CASSTQGLAGPNTGELFF
CDR3nt: TGTGCCAGCAGCACCCAGGGACTAGCGGGTCCGAACACCGGGGAGCTGTTTTTT

abundance: NA
d_gene: NA
j_gene: TRBJ2-1
v_gene: TRBV6-1
CDR3aa: CASSEERGDEQFF
CDR3nt: TGTGCCAGCAGTGAAGAAAGGGGCGATGAGCAGTTCTTC

abundance: NA
d_gene: TRBD1
j_gene: TRBJ1-6
v_gene: TRBV4-3
CDR3aa: CASSPRDSGLSPLHF
CDR3nt: TGCGCCAGCAGCCCACGGGACAGCGGGCTTTCACCCCTCCACTTT

abundance: NA
d_gene: NA
j_gene: TRBJ2-1
v_gene: TRBV19
CDR3aa: CASSIASSGYNEQFF
CDR3nt: TGTGCCAGTAGTATAGCTAGTAGCGGCTACAATGAGCAGTTCTTC

abundance: NA
d_gene: TRBD2
j_gene: TRBJ2-1
v_gene: TRBV28
CDR3aa: CASSFFSSGNNEQFF
CDR3nt: TGTGCCAGCAGTTTTTTCTCTAGCGGGAACAATGAGCAGTTCTTC

abundance: once
d_gene: NA
j_gene: TRBJ2-5
v_gene: TRBV6-4
CDR3aa: CARGGGGETQYF
CDR3nt: TGTGCCAGGGGTGGGGGAGGAGAGACCCAGTACTTC

abundance: NA
d_gene: NA
j_gene: TRBJ1-1
v_gene: TRBV4-1
CDR3aa: CASSQTMNTEAFF
CDR3nt: TGCGCCAGCAGCCAGACTATGAACACTGAAGCTTTCTTT

abundance: few
d_gene: NA
j_gene: TRBJ2-6
v_gene: TRBV28
CDR3aa: CASSPTGPGANVLTF
CDR3nt: TGTGCCAGCAGTCCCACAGGGCCTGGGGCCAACGTCCTGACTTTC

abundance: NA
d_gene: TRBD2
j_gene: TRBJ2-1
v_gene: TRBV14
CDR3aa: CASSPRLGLDLGQFF
CDR3nt: TGTGCCAGCAGCCCGCGACTTGGACTAGACCTAGGTCAGTTCTTC

abundance: once
d_gene: TRBD1
j_gene: TRBJ1-1
v_gene: TRBV5-8
CDR3aa: CASSPGTGGAGTEAFF
CDR3nt: TGTGCCAGCAGCCCGGGGACAGGGGGCGCGGGCACTGAAGCTTTCTTT

abundance: NA
d_gene: TRBD2
j_gene: TRBJ2-1
v_gene: TRBV6-6
CDR3aa: CASSTTSGRARDEQFF
CDR3nt: TGTGCCAGCAGTACCACTAGCGGGAGGGCGAGGGATGAGCAGTTCTTC

abundance: once
d_gene: NA
j_gene: TRBJ1-2
v_gene: TRBV28
CDR3aa: CASSIQGPDGYTF
CDR3nt: TGTGCCAGCAGTATCCAGGGGCCCGATGGCTACACCTTC